The rows below give T cell receptor beta chains drawn from one sample of a study of cytomegalovirus exposure and HLA in healthy donors. TCRdb keeps only in-frame clones here, not all; method: immunoSEQ multiplex PCR. This sample yields about 150,000 clones, of which around three quarters are seen a single time; 10% to 15% belongs to the top ten. The sequenced sample was PBMCs. The origin of the receptors is a man in his forties or fifties in good health and CMV-seropositive. The CDR3 runs from the conserved cysteine through the conserved F or W. The D gene is left open where the match is weak. Rows give clone size only sometimes, using once, few, many, or a class for an expanded clone.

d_call	v_call	j_call	clone_size	cdr3_nt	cdr3_aa
TRBD2	TRBV11-2	TRBJ2-7	few	TGTGCCAGCAGCTTAGTTCCCCTACTAGCGGGAGACCACTACGAGCAGTACTTC	CASSLVPLLAGDHYEQYF
NA	TRBV9	TRBJ1-5	NA	TGTGCCAGCAGCGTGGCTTCAGGGGTTAATCAGCCCCAGCATTTT	CASSVASGVNQPQHF
TRBD1	TRBV6-5	TRBJ1-1	once	TGTGCCAGCAGGCTACAGGGGGAGGCTGAAGCTTTCTTT	CASRLQGEAEAFF
TRBD2	TRBV4-2	TRBJ2-1	NA	TGTGCCAGCAGCCAAGTCACTAGCGGGCCATACAATGAGCAGTTCTTC	CASSQVTSGPYNEQFF
TRBD2	TRBV14	TRBJ2-4	NA	TGTGCCAGCAGCCAAGATATCGACCTAGCGGGAGAGAAGCGGGACATTCAGTACTTC	CASSQDIDLAGEKRDIQYF
NA	TRBV30	TRBJ2-1	NA	TGTGCCTACCGGGAGAGAATCGAGGGTGAGCAGTTCTTC	CAYRERIEGEQFF
NA	TRBV11-1	TRBJ1-1	NA	TGTGCCAGCAGCTTGACAGAGAACACTGAAGCTTTCTTT	CASSLTENTEAFF
TRBD1	TRBV5-4	TRBJ1-6	few	TGTGCCAGCAGCTTTGGGACAGGGCTCTCTTCCTATAATTCACCCCTCCACTTT	CASSFGTGLSSYNSPLHF
NA	TRBV4-3	TRBJ2-1	NA	TGCGCCAGCAGCCAAGAACAGTACAGCTACAATGAGCAGTTCTTC	CASSQEQYSYNEQFF
NA	TRBV2	TRBJ1-5	NA	TGTGCCAGCCGGGGGGTCCCAGTTAATCAGCCCCAGCATTTT	CASRGVPVNQPQHF
NA	TRBV6-6	TRBJ2-1	NA	TGTGCCAGCACCCCGGGAGGGGGCGGTGAGCAGTTCTTC	CASTPGGGGEQFF
TRBD1	TRBV4-3	TRBJ1-1	NA	TGCGCCAGCAGCTTCCGGGACAGCCTAGAAGCTTTCTTT	CASSFRDSLEAFF
NA	TRBV11-2	TRBJ2-7	few	TGTGCCAGCAGCTTCTCCCGCCGGGCCGAGGGTTCCTACGAGCAGTACTTC	CASSFSRRAEGSYEQYF
NA	TRBV4-3	TRBJ1-5	NA	TGCGCCAGCAGCCAAGATCTCCGGGGTGGCAATCAGCCCCAGCATTTT	CASSQDLRGGNQPQHF
NA	TRBV7-9	TRBJ1-2	NA	TGTTCCAGCAGCTCCTCAGGGGCGCAGTATGGCTACACCTTC	CSSSSSGAQYGYTF
NA	TRBV7-9	TRBJ2-5	NA	TGTGCCAGCAGCCGGTACGGCGGCCAGTACTTC	CASSRYGGQYF
TRBD1	TRBV27	TRBJ1-2	NA	TGTGCCAGCAGTTCACAGGGGGCGAATGGCTACACCTTC	CASSSQGANGYTF
TRBD1	TRBV29-1	TRBJ2-2	NA	TGCAGCGCTGGACAGGTTAACACCGGGGAGCTGTTTTTT	CSAGQVNTGELFF
NA	TRBV6-5	TRBJ1-5	NA	TGTGCCAGCAGTGAGTCCCAGGGCAATCAGCCCCAGCATTTT	CASSESQGNQPQHF
NA	TRBV11-3	TRBJ2-7	few	TGTGCCAGCAGCTTTGGCGCGGGTGAGCAGTACTTC	CASSFGAGEQYF
TRBD2	TRBV5-1	TRBJ2-3	NA	TGCGCCAGCACCTTAGCGGGAGGTGATACGCAGTATTTT	CASTLAGGDTQYF
NA	TRBV28	TRBJ1-2	NA	TGTGCCAGCAGTTCCCATCCCCAGGAGCGGAATGGCTACACCTTC	CASSSHPQERNGYTF
NA	TRBV10-3	TRBJ1-1	NA	TGTGCCATCAGTGAGTCGCGTGTTGAAGCTTTCTTT	CAISESRVEAFF
NA	TRBV6-7	TRBJ2-7	NA	TGCCCGATCGACAGTTCCTACGAGCAGTACTTC	CPIDSSYEQYF
TRBD1	TRBV30	TRBJ1-1	NA	TGTGCCTGGACTGGCCGACAGGGGCGGAACACTGAAGCTTTCTTT	CAWTGRQGRNTEAFF
NA	TRBV19	TRBJ1-1	NA	TGTGCCAGTACCCAGGTCGCGGGGAACACTGAAGCTTTCTTT	CASTQVAGNTEAFF
NA	TRBV16	TRBJ1-2	once	TGTGCCAGCAGCCCGACGACAGAAGGCTACACCTTC	CASSPTTEGYTF
TRBD2	TRBV6-5	TRBJ2-7	NA	TGTGCCAGCAGCCCAACTAGCGGGAGCTACGAGCAGTACTTC	CASSPTSGSYEQYF
TRBD2	TRBV18	TRBJ2-1	NA	TGTGCCAGCTCACCCCTGGAGCGGGAGAATGAGCAGTTCTTC	CASSPLERENEQFF
TRBD2	TRBV7-8	TRBJ2-5	NA	TGTGCCAGCAGCTCCCTGGGAGGGACTAGCGGCTTTCTGGAGACCCAGTACTTC	CASSSLGGTSGFLETQYF
NA	TRBV19	TRBJ2-4	NA	TGTGCCAGTAGCGGCGGAGCGGGCCTACCGATAGCCAAAAACAGTCAGTACTTC	CASSGGAGLPIAKNSQYF
NA	TRBV5-1	TRBJ1-1	NA	TGCGCCAGCAGCTTAACTGAGGGGGTGAACACTGAAGCTTTCTTT	CASSLTEGVNTEAFF
TRBD2	TRBV27	TRBJ2-3	NA	TGTGCCAGCAGTTTTGCGCGGGAGGGATTCACAGATACGCAGTATTTT	CASSFAREGFTDTQYF
TRBD2	TRBV18	TRBJ2-3	NA	TGTGCCAGCTCACCACGGGCTAGCGGGGCCACAGATACGCAGTATTTT	CASSPRASGATDTQYF
NA	TRBV7-2	TRBJ1-1	few	TGTGCCAGCAGCTTAGGACAGGTTAGGGAAGCTTTCTTT	CASSLGQVREAFF
TRBD1	TRBV28	TRBJ1-2	few	TGTGCCAGCAGTTTATTACGACAGGGGAAAGGCTACACCTTC	CASSLLRQGKGYTF
NA	TRBV29-1	TRBJ2-3	NA	TGCAGCGGAGTAATAGGGAGAAGCACAGATACGCAGTATTTT	CSGVIGRSTDTQYF
TRBD1	TRBV2	TRBJ1-1	NA	TGTGCCACGACAGGGGTGGATGTGAACACTGAAGCTTTCTTT	CATTGVDVNTEAFF
NA	TRBV10-1	TRBJ2-7	NA	TGCGCCAGCACCTTACACCCCCAGGATTACGAGCAGTACTTC	CASTLHPQDYEQYF
NA	TRBV9	TRBJ2-1	NA	TGTGCCAGCAGCTCCCGTCAGGGTACCCCCTCCTACAATGAGCAGTTCTTC	CASSSRQGTPSYNEQFF
NA	TRBV2	TRBJ1-3	NA	TGTGCCAGCAGTACAGGGTTTGCCTCTGGAAACACCATATATTTT	CASSTGFASGNTIYF
TRBD2	TRBV10-3	TRBJ2-1	NA	TGTGCCATTAGCGGGAGCGCCTACAATGAGCAGTTCTTC	CAISGSAYNEQFF
NA	TRBV27	TRBJ1-1	once	TGTGCCAGCAGTTTTTCGGGGGGCGGCACTGAAGCTTTCTTT	CASSFSGGGTEAFF
NA	TRBV19	TRBJ1-5	NA	TGTGCCAGTATGGCAGGGCCTTATCACAATCAGCCCCAGCATTTT	CASMAGPYHNQPQHF
NA	TRBV14	TRBJ1-1	NA	TGTGCCAGCAGCCAAGGGTGGGGCGGGAACACTGAAGCTTTCTTT	CASSQGWGGNTEAFF
NA	TRBV28	TRBJ2-7	NA	TGTGCCGCAGCCCCCGGGAGTTTTTACGAGCAGTACTTC	CAAAPGSFYEQYF
NA	TRBV4-1	TRBJ1-2	NA	TGCGCCAGCAGCCAATCCGAGGGAAACTATGGCTACACCTTC	CASSQSEGNYGYTF
NA	TRBV2	TRBJ1-6	NA	TGTGCCAGCAGTGAGCGTAGCGGAAATTCACCCCTCCACTTT	CASSERSGNSPLHF
NA	TRBV6-6	TRBJ1-2	NA	TGTGCCAGCAGTCAGGGATCTCTTAACTATGGCTACACCTTC	CASSQGSLNYGYTF
TRBD2	TRBV5-1	TRBJ2-7	NA	TGCGCCAGCACCACGATCCCAGGGACTAGCGGCTACGAGCAGTACTTC	CASTTIPGTSGYEQYF
NA	TRBV7-2	TRBJ2-1	NA	TGTGCCAGCAGCTTAGACAGGCATTGGCGCGTGGTCTTC	CASSLDRHWRVVF
TRBD2	TRBV28	TRBJ2-5	NA	TGTGCCAGCAGTTTCCTAGCGGGAGGGCGAGAGACCCAGTACTTC	CASSFLAGGRETQYF
NA	TRBV5-1	TRBJ2-3	NA	TGCGCCAGCAGCTTGGCCGAACTTCGGAGCACAGATACGCAGTATTTT	CASSLAELRSTDTQYF
NA	TRBV2	TRBJ1-6	NA	TGTGCCAGCAGTGATCCCTATCGGGGGGGATCACCCCTCCACTTT	CASSDPYRGGSPLHF
TRBD1	TRBV5-4	TRBJ2-5	NA	TGTGCCAGCAGCTTGCAGGGGGCAGAGACCCAGTACTTC	CASSLQGAETQYF